This TCR beta chain was sequenced during a study of blood T cell repertoires in COVID-19. Background on the study: There were acute and convalescent COVID-19 samples, and they came from the United States, Italy and Spain. Sources were T cells, B-cell-depleted T cells, or PBMCs; the material itself was cDNA or gDNA.

The CDR3 length is 17 residues. Germline V gene lookup returns CDR1 WNHNN and CDR2 SYGVQD (reference sequence). Trimming removed 0 bases from V and 7 bases from J; junction bases left unmatched: 9. Original processing methods: The assay estimated nucleated cells by amplifying reference gene primers. Produced via immunoSEQ multiplex PCR; TCRdb's table is partial and in-frame only. V, J and clone size were drawn from that table, and D and trimming were deduced from the DNA. The repertoire holds just under 55,000 clones, with 90% to 95% as singletons. The rearrangement uses TRBV10-1 and TRBJ1-6; 7 nucleotides agree with TRBD1. This receptor was obtained from a man aged 45-65 years with acute or convalescent COVID-19. Input material: peripheral blood. The CDR3: CASSESGQGVPNSPLHF. The CDR3 region has the DNA TGCGCCAGCAGTGAGTCGGGGCAGGGGGTTCCGAATTCACCCCTCCACTTT.